These 2 T cell receptor beta chains came from one sample sequenced in a study of shared clonotypes between healthy human individuals. The protocol was immunoSEQ multiplex PCR, while the TCRdb copy is restricted to in-frame clones and leaves out a portion. The sample shows 2 million to 2.5 million clones, 95% of them seen only once. The sequenced sample consisted of naive CD4+ T cells sorted from blood. The sample's subset: CD45RA+ positively selected. The receptor set was obtained from a man aged 18 to 29 in good health.

This rearrangement joins TRBV5-1 to TRBJ1-1; tentatively, D is TRBD1 (6 bases). The V and J ends lost 3 bases and 8 bases respectively, with 11 bases between them. The germline CDR1 and CDR2 sequences are SGHRS and YFSETQ. The CDR3 length is 12 residues. This CDR3 reads CASSSYQGEAFF. For the CDR3, the DNA is TGCGCCAGCAGCTCCTACCAGGGGGAAGCTTTCTTT.

The sample holds one count of this clone. The chain carries TRBV2 and TRBJ1-5, with 9 bases aligning to TRBD1. Germline V gene data show CDR1 as SNHLY and CDR2 as FYNNEI. V lost 4 bases, J lost 2 bases, and 6 bases stayed unmatched. This CDR3 region has 16 residues. Here the CDR3 reads CASSGYRDRGNQPQHF. In DNA, the CDR3 is TGTGCCAGCAGTGGGTACCGGGACAGGGGCAATCAGCCCCAGCATTTT.